This T cell receptor beta chain stems from a study of technical replicates of blood from several donors. Assay used: immunoSEQ multiplex PCR; TCRdb lists only in-frame clones, some missing. The sample shows approximately 73,000 clones, about 92% of them seen only once. Germline lookup yields CDR1 GTSNPN and CDR2 SVGIG (reference sequence). This CDR3 comprises 15 residues. V shed 3 bases and J shed 0 bases, with 13 bases lying between them. Input material: T cells isolated from PBMCs. The chain carries TRBV30 and TRBJ2-3; no definite D call. This receptor was taken from a human donor in good health. CDR3 in amino acids: CAWSLVSTSTDTQYF. DNA of the CDR3: TGTGCCTGGAGCCTGGTTAGCACTAGCACAGATACGCAGTATTTT. Looking up the rest from reference TRBV30 and TRBJ2-3 gives the full variable domain: SQTIHQWPATLVQPVGSPLSLECTVEGTSNPNLYWYRQAAGRGLQLLFYSVGIGQISSEVPQNLSASRPQDRQFILSSKKLLLSDSGFYLCAWSLVSTSTDTQYFGPGTRLTVL.